This T cell receptor beta chain is from a study of blood T cells in healthy people across ages. The CDR3 consists of 14 residues. Trimming pared 5 bases from V and 0 bases from J, leaving 11 bases between. Isolation recovered at least 6.5 million PBMCs from every sample. RNA extraction gave at least 5 micrograms of total RNA per sample. This clonotype was detected only a few times. Using a J-beta primer mix together with a sample-barcoded 5' primer, a second PCR was run for roughly 7 to 12 cycles. From the 5' RACE reads, TCRdb called clonotypes with MiXCR, one entry per CDR3 protein. Of roughly 800,000 distinct CDR3 sequences listed, less than 70% are singletons.

The TCR sequence derives from an elderly man in good health. This chain connects TRBV12-3 or TRBV12-4 to TRBJ2-7; the D is unclear. The sequenced sample consisted of blood. For the CDR3, the DNA is TGTGCCAGCAGTCCCCCTCGAGACTCCTACGAGCAGTACTTC. This sequence encodes CASSPPRDSYEQYF.